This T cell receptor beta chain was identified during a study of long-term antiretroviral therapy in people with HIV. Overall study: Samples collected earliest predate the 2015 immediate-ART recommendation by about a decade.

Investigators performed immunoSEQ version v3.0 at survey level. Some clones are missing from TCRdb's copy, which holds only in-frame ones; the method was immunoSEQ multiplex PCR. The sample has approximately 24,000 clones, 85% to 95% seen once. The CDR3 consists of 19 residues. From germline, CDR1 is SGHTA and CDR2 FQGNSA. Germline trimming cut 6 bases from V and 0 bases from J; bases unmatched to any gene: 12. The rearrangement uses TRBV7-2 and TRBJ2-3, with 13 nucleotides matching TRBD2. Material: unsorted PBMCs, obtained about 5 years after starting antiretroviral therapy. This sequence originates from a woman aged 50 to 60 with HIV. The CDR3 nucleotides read TGTGCCAGCAGAAAAATTAGGACTAGCGGGGGATCTAGCACAGATACGCAGTATTTT. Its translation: CASRKIRTSGGSSTDTQYF.